Below, one T cell receptor beta chain is given with its context. Its antigen is unidentified. Other DNA variants within this sample encode the same CDR3. The data derive from a study of beta chain features in type 1 diabetes. Study background: Healthy donors, compared against patients, showed similar age, gender and cell yields. General study results and limits: Still unanswered here is whether HLA type influences TCRB rearrangement.

Trimming shortened V by 0 bases and J by 6 bases, and 3 bases separated the two germline ends. The germline gives CDR1 SGDLS, CDR2 YYNGEE. CDR3 length: 12 amino acids. Donors contributed one heparinised blood draw apiece, averaging about 110 mL. Of the isolated RNA, all was reverse transcribed, and so the sequenced material was expressed TCRB transcripts. Assay used: immunoSEQ multiplex PCR; TCRdb lists only in-frame clones, some missing. The table records more than 350,000 clones, 10% to 12% of them present only once. The TCR sequence derives from a woman aged 18-29 years in good health. Source material: naive CD4+ T cells from blood. The rearrangement uses TRBV9 and TRBJ2-2, with D unresolved. The CDR3 spells CASSVGPGELFF. As DNA, the CDR3 is TGTGCCAGCAGCGTAGGACCCGGGGAGCTGTTTTTT.